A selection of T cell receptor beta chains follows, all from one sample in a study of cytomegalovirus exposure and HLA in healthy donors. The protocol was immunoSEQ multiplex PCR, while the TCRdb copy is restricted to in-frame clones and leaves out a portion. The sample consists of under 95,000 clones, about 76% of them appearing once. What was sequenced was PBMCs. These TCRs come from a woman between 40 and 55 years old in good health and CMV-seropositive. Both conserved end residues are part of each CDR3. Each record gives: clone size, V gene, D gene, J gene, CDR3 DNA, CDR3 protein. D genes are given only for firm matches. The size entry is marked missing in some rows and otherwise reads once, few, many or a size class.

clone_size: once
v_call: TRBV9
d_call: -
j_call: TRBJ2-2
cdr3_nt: TGTGCCAGCGGCGCCCAGATGGGGGAGCTGTTTTTT
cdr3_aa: CASGAQMGELFF

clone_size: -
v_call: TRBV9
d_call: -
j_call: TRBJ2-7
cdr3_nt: TGTGCCAGCAGCTCAATTGACAGGTCCTACGAGCAGTACTTC
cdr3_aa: CASSSIDRSYEQYF

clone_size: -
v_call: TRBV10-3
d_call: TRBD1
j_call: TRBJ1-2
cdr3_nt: TGTGCCATCAGTGAGTCGGAACAGGGGACCGGTGGCTACACCTTC
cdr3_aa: CAISESEQGTGGYTF

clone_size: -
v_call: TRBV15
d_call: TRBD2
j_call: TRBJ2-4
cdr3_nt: TGTGCCACCAGCAGAGATTTGGGGCAGAGCGGGAGAGCCAAAAACATTCAGTACTTC
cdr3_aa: CATSRDLGQSGRAKNIQYF

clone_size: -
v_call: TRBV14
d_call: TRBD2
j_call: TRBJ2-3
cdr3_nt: TGTGCCAGCAGCCAAGAGGGGGACTACCCCGCCCTTGGAGATACGCAGTATTTT
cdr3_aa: CASSQEGDYPALGDTQYF

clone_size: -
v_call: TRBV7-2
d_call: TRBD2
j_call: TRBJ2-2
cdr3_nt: TGTGCCAGCAGCGGGGCCGGGACTAGCGGGGGGGCTTATCCCGGGGAGCTGTTTTTT
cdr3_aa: CASSGAGTSGGAYPGELFF

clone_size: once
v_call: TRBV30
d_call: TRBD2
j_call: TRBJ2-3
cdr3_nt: TGTGCCTGGAGTATGACTAGCGGGGGCACAGATACGCAGTATTTT
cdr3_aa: CAWSMTSGGTDTQYF

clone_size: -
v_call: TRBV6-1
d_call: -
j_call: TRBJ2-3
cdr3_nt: TGTGCCAGCAGCTACAGGGAAACAGATACGCAGTATTTT
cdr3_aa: CASSYRETDTQYF

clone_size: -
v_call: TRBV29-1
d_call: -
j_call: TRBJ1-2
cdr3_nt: TGCAGCGTTGCTGTGACAGATGGCTACACCTTC
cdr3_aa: CSVAVTDGYTF

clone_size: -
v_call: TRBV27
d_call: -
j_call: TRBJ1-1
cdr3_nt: TGTGCCAGCAGTTTACCAGGGTCCGAAGCTTTCTTT
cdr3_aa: CASSLPGSEAFF

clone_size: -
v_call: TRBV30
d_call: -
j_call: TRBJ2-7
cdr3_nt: TGTGCCTGGAGTGACGTACACTCCTACGAGCAGTACTTC
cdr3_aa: CAWSDVHSYEQYF

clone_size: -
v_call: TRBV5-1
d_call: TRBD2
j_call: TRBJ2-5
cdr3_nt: TGCGCCAGCAGCTTGGCCCTTCGCGGGGGAGGGGTCCAAGAGACCCAGTACTTC
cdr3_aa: CASSLALRGGGVQETQYF

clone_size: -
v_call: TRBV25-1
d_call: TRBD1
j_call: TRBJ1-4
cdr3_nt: TGTGCCAGCAGTGAAACAGGGGCGGGTGAAAAACTGTTTTTT
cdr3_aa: CASSETGAGEKLFF

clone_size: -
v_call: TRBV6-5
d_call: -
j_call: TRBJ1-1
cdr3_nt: TGTGCCAGCAGCCGAGTAGCATCCACTGAAGCTTTCTTT
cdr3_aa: CASSRVASTEAFF

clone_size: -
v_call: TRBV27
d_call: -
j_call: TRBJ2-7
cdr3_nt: TGTGCCAGCAGTGAAGGACTGTATGACGAGCAGTACTTC
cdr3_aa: CASSEGLYDEQYF

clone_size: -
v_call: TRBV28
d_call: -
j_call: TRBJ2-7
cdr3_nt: TGTGCCAGCTTACCGGGGTTAGGCTACGAGCAGTACTTC
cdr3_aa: CASLPGLGYEQYF

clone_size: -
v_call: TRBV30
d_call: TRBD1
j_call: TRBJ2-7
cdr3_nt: TGTGCCTGGGGGGGGACAGGCTCCTACGAGCAGTACTTC
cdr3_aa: CAWGGTGSYEQYF

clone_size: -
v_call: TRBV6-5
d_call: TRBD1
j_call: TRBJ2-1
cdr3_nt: TGTGCCAGCAGTTACTATGGGACAGGGGGATATGAGCAGTTCTTC
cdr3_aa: CASSYYGTGGYEQFF

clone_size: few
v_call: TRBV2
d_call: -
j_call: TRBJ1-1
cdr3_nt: TGTGCCAGCAGTCGAAGGACAGCGAACACTGAAGCTTTCTTT
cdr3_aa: CASSRRTANTEAFF

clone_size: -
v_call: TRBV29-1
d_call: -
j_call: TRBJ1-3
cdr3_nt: TGCAGCGTTGAGGACACAAACACCATATATTTT
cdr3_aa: CSVEDTNTIYF

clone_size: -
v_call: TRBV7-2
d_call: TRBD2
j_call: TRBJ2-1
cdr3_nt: TGTGCCAGCAGCCTTAGTTCGACTAGCGGGAATGAGCAGTTCTTC
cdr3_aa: CASSLSSTSGNEQFF

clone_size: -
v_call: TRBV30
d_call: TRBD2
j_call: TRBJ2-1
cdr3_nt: TGTGCCTGGAGCCCTTATAGCGGGAGGGCCAGTGAGCAGTTCTTC
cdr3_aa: CAWSPYSGRASEQFF

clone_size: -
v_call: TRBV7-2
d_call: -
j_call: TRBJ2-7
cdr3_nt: -
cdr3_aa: CASSFRARAGEQYF

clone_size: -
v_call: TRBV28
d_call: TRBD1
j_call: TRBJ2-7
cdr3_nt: TGTGCCAGCAGGCCTCCCGAGGGACAGGGGCCCTACGAGCAGTACTTC
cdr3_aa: CASRPPEGQGPYEQYF

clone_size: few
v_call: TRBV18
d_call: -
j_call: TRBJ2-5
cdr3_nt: TGTGCCAGCTCGTGGCGACCCAAGGGGGAGACCCAGTACTTC
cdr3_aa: CASSWRPKGETQYF

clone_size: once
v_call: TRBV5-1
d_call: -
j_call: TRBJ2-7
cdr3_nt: TGCGCCAGCAGCTTGCGAGCCGATTACGAGCAGTACTTC
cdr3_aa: CASSLRADYEQYF

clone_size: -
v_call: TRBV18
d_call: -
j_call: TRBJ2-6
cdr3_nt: TGTGCCAGCTCAAATTTCAACAGGGACGGGGCCAACGTCCTGACTTTC
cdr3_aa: CASSNFNRDGANVLTF

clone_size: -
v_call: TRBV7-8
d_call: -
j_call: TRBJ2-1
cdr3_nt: TGTGCCAGCAGCTCACCCAATCCCGGACTCTCCTACAATGAGCAGTTCTTC
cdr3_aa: CASSSPNPGLSYNEQFF

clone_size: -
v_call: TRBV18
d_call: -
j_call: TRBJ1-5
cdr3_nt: TGTGCCAGCTCACCCACGGGGGGAAGCAATCAGCCCCAGCATTTT
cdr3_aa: CASSPTGGSNQPQHF

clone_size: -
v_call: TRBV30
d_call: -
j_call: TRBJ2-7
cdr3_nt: TGTGCCTGGAGCGCAGGGGTTGGCTACGAGCAGTACTTC
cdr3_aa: CAWSAGVGYEQYF

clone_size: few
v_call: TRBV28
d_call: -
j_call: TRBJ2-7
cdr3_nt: TGTGCCAGCAGTTACCCCCTCGAGATGCAGTACTTC
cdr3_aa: CASSYPLEMQYF

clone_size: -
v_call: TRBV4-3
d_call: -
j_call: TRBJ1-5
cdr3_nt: TGCGCCAGCAGCCAAGATTTAAGCAATCAGCCCCAGCATTTT
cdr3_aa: CASSQDLSNQPQHF

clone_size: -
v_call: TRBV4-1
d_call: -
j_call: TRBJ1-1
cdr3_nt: TGCGCCAGCAGCCAAGAAGTGCGCTTCACTGAAGCTTTCTTT
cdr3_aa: CASSQEVRFTEAFF

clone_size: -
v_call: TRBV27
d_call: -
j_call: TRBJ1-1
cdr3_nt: TGTGCCAGCAGTTTCGTTCAGGGCACTGAAGCTTTCTTT
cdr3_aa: CASSFVQGTEAFF

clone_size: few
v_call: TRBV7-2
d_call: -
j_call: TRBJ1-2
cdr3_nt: TGTGCCAGCAGCACGACACGTGGCTACACCTTC
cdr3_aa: CASSTTRGYTF

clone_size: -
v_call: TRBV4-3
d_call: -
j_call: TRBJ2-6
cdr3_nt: TGCGCCAGCAGCCAAGAATACACAGAGAGTATCCCCAACGTCCTGACTTTC
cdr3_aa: CASSQEYTESIPNVLTF

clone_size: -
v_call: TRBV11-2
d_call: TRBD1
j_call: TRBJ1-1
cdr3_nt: TGTGCCAGCAGCTCCCGGGACAGGGGGCAGCAGGAAGCTTTCTTT
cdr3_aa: CASSSRDRGQQEAFF

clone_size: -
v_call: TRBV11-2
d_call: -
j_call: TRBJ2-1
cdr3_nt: TGTGCCAGCAGCTTACTATTACAGGGTAATATCGTAGGTGAGCAGTTCTTC
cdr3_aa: CASSLLLQGNIVGEQFF

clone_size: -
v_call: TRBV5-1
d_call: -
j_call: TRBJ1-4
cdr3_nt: TGCGCCAGCAGCCCCACGGAGATTAATGAAAAACTGTTTTTT
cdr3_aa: CASSPTEINEKLFF

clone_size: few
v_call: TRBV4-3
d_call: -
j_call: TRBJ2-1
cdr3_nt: TGCGCCAGCAGCGTCAGGGGAAAGGTTTGGGATGAGCAGTTCTTC
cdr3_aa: CASSVRGKVWDEQFF